The rows below give T cell receptor beta chains drawn from one sample of a study of T-cell reconstitution after alpha-beta-depleted transplantation in children. Each CDR3 protein gets one entry after TCRdb re-called the PCR reads with MiXCR. In the table there are 150,000 to 250,000 distinct CDR3 sequences, roughly 6.3% of which are singletons. Sample: PBMCs, taken before TCRalphabeta/CD19-depleted stem cell transplant. All receptors come from a girl under three years old with combined immunodeficiency, due to receive a stem cell transplant. CDR3s include the opening cysteine and the closing phenylalanine or tryptophan. D genes are given only for firm matches. Size tells how often a clone was seen (once, few, many) or the class of an expanded clone, and some rows leave it out.

clone size: many
D gene: TRBD1
J gene: TRBJ2-2
V gene: TRBV11-2
CDR3 DNA: TGTGCCAGCAGCTTAGTTGGGACAGGGGGCATAGGATCCACCGGGGAGCTGTTTTTT
CDR3 protein: CASSLVGTGGIGSTGELFF

clone size: many
D gene: .
J gene: TRBJ2-7
V gene: TRBV28
CDR3 DNA: TGTGCCAGCAGTTTGTATAAAGGGCGCAACTACGAGCAGTACTTC
CDR3 protein: CASSLYKGRNYEQYF

clone size: many
D gene: .
J gene: TRBJ2-7
V gene: TRBV9
CDR3 DNA: TGTGCCAGCAGCGAGGGGGAAGGGCCCGGGTACGAGCAGTACTTC
CDR3 protein: CASSEGEGPGYEQYF

clone size: many
D gene: TRBD2
J gene: TRBJ2-2
V gene: TRBV4-1
CDR3 DNA: TGCGCCAGCAGCGAAATAGCGGGGCCTAACACCGGGGAGCTGTTTTTT
CDR3 protein: CASSEIAGPNTGELFF

clone size: many
D gene: .
J gene: TRBJ2-7
V gene: TRBV9
CDR3 DNA: TGTGCCAGCAGCGTAGGGTCCCCCGTGTACGAGCAGTACTTC
CDR3 protein: CASSVGSPVYEQYF

clone size: many
D gene: TRBD2
J gene: TRBJ2-7
V gene: TRBV6-2/TRBV6-3
CDR3 DNA: TGTGCCAGCAGTTACGTGTCAGCGGGGGCCCACGAGCAGTACTTC
CDR3 protein: CASSYVSAGAHEQYF

clone size: .
D gene: .
J gene: TRBJ2-1
V gene: TRBV7-2
CDR3 DNA: TGTGCCAGCAGCTTCGTTGGTACGGGAGTCACCTACAATGAGCAGTTCTTC
CDR3 protein: CASSFVGTGVTYNEQFF

clone size: many
D gene: .
J gene: TRBJ2-1
V gene: TRBV20-1
CDR3 DNA: TGCAGTGCTAGATCAGGGCACTTGGCTGGGTTTATGCAGTTCTTC
CDR3 protein: CSARSGHLAGFMQFF

clone size: many
D gene: TRBD1
J gene: TRBJ2-7
V gene: TRBV7-8
CDR3 DNA: TGTGCCAGCAGCTTATTTAAGGGGGCGGTTTTCGACGAGCAGTACTTC
CDR3 protein: CASSLFKGAVFDEQYF

clone size: few
D gene: .
J gene: TRBJ2-4
V gene: TRBV10-2
CDR3 DNA: TGCGCCAGCAGTTCCATATGGGGGGCTCCCAGGTACTTC
CDR3 protein: CASSSIWGAPRYF

clone size: many
D gene: TRBD2
J gene: TRBJ2-6
V gene: TRBV4-2
CDR3 DNA: TGTGCCAGCAGCCAAGTTCCTAGCGGGGGGATCTCTGGGGCCAACGTCCTGACTTTC
CDR3 protein: CASSQVPSGGISGANVLTF

clone size: .
D gene: TRBD2
J gene: TRBJ2-1
V gene: TRBV28
CDR3 DNA: TGTGCCAGCAGTTTCTTTCCGGGAGGAGTCAATGAGCAGTTCTTC
CDR3 protein: CASSFFPGGVNEQFF

clone size: many
D gene: .
J gene: TRBJ2-1
V gene: TRBV4-1
CDR3 DNA: TGCGCCAGCAGCCAGGTCGGGACCGTCACCTACAATGAGCAGTTCTTC
CDR3 protein: CASSQVGTVTYNEQFF

clone size: many
D gene: .
J gene: TRBJ2-3
V gene: TRBV4-2
CDR3 DNA: TGTGCCAGCAGCCAAGAGCGCCTGTTTGGCACAGATACGCAGTATTTT
CDR3 protein: CASSQERLFGTDTQYF

clone size: many
D gene: TRBD1
J gene: TRBJ2-7
V gene: TRBV20-1
CDR3 DNA: TGCAGTGCTACGGGACAGGGATACGAGCAGTACTTC
CDR3 protein: CSATGQGYEQYF

clone size: few
D gene: .
J gene: TRBJ2-7
V gene: TRBV7-6
CDR3 DNA: TGTGCCAGCAGCTCAGACGGGGTTGGCCCCGGCGGTCCCTACGAGCAGTACTTC
CDR3 protein: CASSSDGVGPGGPYEQYF

clone size: many
D gene: .
J gene: TRBJ1-4
V gene: TRBV9
CDR3 DNA: TGTGCCAGCAGCGTAGGGGCAGTGGAAACTAATGAAAAACTGTTTTTT
CDR3 protein: CASSVGAVETNEKLFF

clone size: .
D gene: TRBD2
J gene: TRBJ2-3
V gene: TRBV7-9
CDR3 DNA: TGTGCCAGCGGGGGGGGCACAGATACGCAGTATTTT
CDR3 protein: CASGGGTDTQYF

clone size: .
D gene: TRBD2
J gene: TRBJ2-7
V gene: TRBV14
CDR3 DNA: TGTGCCAGCAGCCTGGGGGGGACTAGCGGCCTCTACGAGCAGTACTTC
CDR3 protein: CASSLGGTSGLYEQYF

clone size: many
D gene: .
J gene: TRBJ2-2
V gene: TRBV27
CDR3 DNA: TGTGCCAGCACGGCAGGGATCGGACCCGGGGAGCTGTTTTTT
CDR3 protein: CASTAGIGPGELFF

clone size: many
D gene: .
J gene: TRBJ1-1
V gene: TRBV10-3
CDR3 DNA: TGTGCCATCAAGGTGGTAGGCAAGAACACTGAAGCTTTCTTT
CDR3 protein: CAIKVVGKNTEAFF

clone size: .
D gene: TRBD2
J gene: TRBJ2-7
V gene: TRBV5-1
CDR3 DNA: TGCGCCAGCAGAACAGTAGCGGGTGCGTACGAGGAGTACTTC
CDR3 protein: CASRTVAGAYEEYF

clone size: many
D gene: .
J gene: TRBJ2-3
V gene: TRBV20-1
CDR3 DNA: TGCAGTGCTAGTGCCCTGATTATGGGAGGCAAGACAGATACGCAGTATTTT
CDR3 protein: CSASALIMGGKTDTQYF

clone size: many
D gene: TRBD1
J gene: TRBJ1-4
V gene: TRBV13
CDR3 DNA: TGTGCCAGCAGCTTACGGACAGGGTTTAATGAAAAACTGTTTTTT
CDR3 protein: CASSLRTGFNEKLFF

clone size: few
D gene: .
J gene: TRBJ1-2
V gene: TRBV29-1
CDR3 DNA: TGCAGCGTTGAAGGGTCACCCTCCTGGGGCTATGGCTACACCTTC
CDR3 protein: CSVEGSPSWGYGYTF

clone size: many
D gene: .
J gene: TRBJ2-3
V gene: TRBV12-3/TRBV12-4
CDR3 DNA: TGTGCCAGCCAGGGTGCTTTCACAGATACGCAGTATTTT
CDR3 protein: CASQGAFTDTQYF

clone size: many
D gene: .
J gene: TRBJ2-1
V gene: TRBV11-2
CDR3 DNA: TGTGCCAGCAGCTTAGCCCCATTGGATGAGCAGTTCTTC
CDR3 protein: CASSLAPLDEQFF

clone size: many
D gene: .
J gene: TRBJ1-2
V gene: TRBV7-8
CDR3 DNA: TGTGCCAGCAGCTTGCTGGGAACCCACAACTATGGCTACACCTTC
CDR3 protein: CASSLLGTHNYGYTF

clone size: many
D gene: .
J gene: TRBJ2-5
V gene: TRBV4-1
CDR3 DNA: TGCGCCAGCAGCCAAGTTTTAGGAGGAGGACGAAAAGAGACCCAGTACTTC
CDR3 protein: CASSQVLGGGRKETQYF

clone size: .
D gene: .
J gene: TRBJ2-7
V gene: TRBV19
CDR3 DNA: TGTGCCAGTAGTACGACAGACGACGAGCAGTACTTC
CDR3 protein: CASSTTDDEQYF

clone size: many
D gene: .
J gene: TRBJ2-7
V gene: TRBV21-1
CDR3 DNA: TGTGCCAGCAGCAAACCTGCCAGGGACAGGAATTCCTACGAGCAGTACTTC
CDR3 protein: CASSKPARDRNSYEQYF

clone size: .
D gene: TRBD2
J gene: TRBJ2-7
V gene: TRBV5-5
CDR3 DNA: TGTGCCAGCAGCTTGGTGGGGTCGGCGGGAGGGCCCTACGAGCAGTACTTC
CDR3 protein: CASSLVGSAGGPYEQYF

clone size: many
D gene: .
J gene: TRBJ1-1
V gene: TRBV20-1
CDR3 DNA: TGCAGTGCTAGTAATCAGGGCTGGAACACTGAAGCTTTCTTT
CDR3 protein: CSASNQGWNTEAFF

clone size: many
D gene: .
J gene: TRBJ2-6
V gene: TRBV12-3/TRBV12-4
CDR3 DNA: TGTGCCAGCAAACAGGGACCCGGGGCCAACGTCCTGACTTTC
CDR3 protein: CASKQGPGANVLTF

clone size: few
D gene: .
J gene: TRBJ2-7
V gene: TRBV6-2/TRBV6-3
CDR3 DNA: TGTGCCAGCAGTTTCCTTGTCGAGCAGTACTTC
CDR3 protein: CASSFLVEQYF

clone size: many
D gene: .
J gene: TRBJ2-3
V gene: TRBV5-5
CDR3 DNA: TGTGCCAGCAGCCCGACTAGAAACACAGATACGCAGTATTTT
CDR3 protein: CASSPTRNTDTQYF

clone size: many
D gene: TRBD2
J gene: TRBJ2-1
V gene: TRBV7-3
CDR3 DNA: TGTGCCAGCAGCCCGGAAGCGGGGCTCACCTACAATGAGCAGTTCTTC
CDR3 protein: CASSPEAGLTYNEQFF

clone size: many
D gene: TRBD2
J gene: TRBJ2-5
V gene: TRBV4-1
CDR3 DNA: TGCGCCAGCAGCGACACTAGCGGGAGTGGGGAGACCCAGTACTTC
CDR3 protein: CASSDTSGSGETQYF

clone size: many
D gene: TRBD2
J gene: TRBJ2-3
V gene: TRBV2
CDR3 DNA: TGTGCCAGCAGTGATTCTAGCGGGAACTCAGATACGCAGTATTTT
CDR3 protein: CASSDSSGNSDTQYF

clone size: many
D gene: TRBD1
J gene: TRBJ1-2
V gene: TRBV9
CDR3 DNA: TGTGCCAGCAGCCCCCGACAGGGAATATTGGGGGGCTACACCTTC
CDR3 protein: CASSPRQGILGGYTF

clone size: many
D gene: .
J gene: TRBJ2-1
V gene: TRBV19
CDR3 DNA: TGTGCCAGTAGTATCTCCGGGACGGAACACAATGAGCAGTTCTTC
CDR3 protein: CASSISGTEHNEQFF

clone size: many
D gene: TRBD2
J gene: TRBJ2-1
V gene: TRBV29-1
CDR3 DNA: TGCAGCGTTGAAGTACGGCTAGCGGGGTTGAATGAGCAGTTCTTC
CDR3 protein: CSVEVRLAGLNEQFF

clone size: many
D gene: .
J gene: TRBJ1-1
V gene: TRBV7-8
CDR3 DNA: TGTGCCAGCAGCTTAGATCGGACCGGGGCTTTCTTT
CDR3 protein: CASSLDRTGAFF

clone size: many
D gene: .
J gene: TRBJ2-2
V gene: TRBV30
CDR3 DNA: TGTGCCTGGATGAAGGGGTTCTTGAGCGGGGAGCTGTTTTTT
CDR3 protein: CAWMKGFLSGELFF

clone size: many
D gene: TRBD2
J gene: TRBJ2-7
V gene: TRBV4-3
CDR3 DNA: TGCGCCAGCAGCCAGGGCCGAGGTCTAGCGGGAGCCGAGCAGTACTTC
CDR3 protein: CASSQGRGLAGAEQYF

clone size: many
D gene: .
J gene: TRBJ2-6
V gene: TRBV12-3/TRBV12-4
CDR3 DNA: TGTGCCAGCAGTATTAACAGGTCTGGGGCCAACGTCCTGACTTTC
CDR3 protein: CASSINRSGANVLTF

clone size: many
D gene: TRBD2
J gene: TRBJ2-4
V gene: TRBV6-5
CDR3 DNA: TGTGCCAGCAGCTACGGGGGGGTCGAAAACATTCAGTACTTC
CDR3 protein: CASSYGGVENIQYF

clone size: many
D gene: .
J gene: TRBJ2-7
V gene: TRBV9
CDR3 DNA: TGTGCCAGCAGCGTAGGGGGGGTAGGGTACGAGCAGTACTTC
CDR3 protein: CASSVGGVGYEQYF

clone size: many
D gene: .
J gene: TRBJ2-5
V gene: TRBV13
CDR3 DNA: TGTGCCAGCAGCTTAGGCCTGCAGTCTAGGGGAGAAGAGACCCAGTACTTC
CDR3 protein: CASSLGLQSRGEETQYF

clone size: many
D gene: .
J gene: TRBJ2-7
V gene: TRBV29-1
CDR3 DNA: TGCAGCGTTCGTCTCACAGTGGACGAGCAGTACTTC
CDR3 protein: CSVRLTVDEQYF

clone size: many
D gene: .
J gene: TRBJ2-1
V gene: TRBV25-1
CDR3 DNA: TGTGCCAGCGGGTTGGTCGGCAATGAGCAGTTCTTC
CDR3 protein: CASGLVGNEQFF

clone size: many
D gene: .
J gene: TRBJ2-5
V gene: TRBV20-1
CDR3 DNA: TGCAGTGCTATCGGCGACAGTACACAGGAGACCCAGTACTTC
CDR3 protein: CSAIGDSTQETQYF

clone size: many
D gene: TRBD2
J gene: TRBJ2-2
V gene: TRBV6-2/TRBV6-3
CDR3 DNA: TGTGCCAGCAGTTACCTTAGAGACGGGACTAGCGGGCGTTGGTTTGGGACCGGGGAGCTGTTTTTT
CDR3 protein: CASSYLRDGTSGRWFGTGELFF

clone size: few
D gene: .
J gene: TRBJ1-2
V gene: TRBV2
CDR3 DNA: TGTGCCAGCGACACCCGAGGGCAACGAGTTCATGGCTACACCTTC
CDR3 protein: CASDTRGQRVHGYTF

clone size: many
D gene: .
J gene: TRBJ1-6
V gene: TRBV2
CDR3 DNA: TGTGCCAGCAGTGATGGGGCCAGGCGGAATTCACCCCTCCACTTT
CDR3 protein: CASSDGARRNSPLHF

clone size: many
D gene: .
J gene: TRBJ2-1
V gene: TRBV5-1
CDR3 DNA: TGCGCCAGCAGCTTGGAGCCGGCCGCCTACAATGAGCAGTTCTTC
CDR3 protein: CASSLEPAAYNEQFF

clone size: many
D gene: .
J gene: TRBJ2-1
V gene: TRBV29-1
CDR3 DNA: TGCAGCGTTCAACCGCTTACAGTGGCGAGATACAATGAGCAGTTCTTC
CDR3 protein: CSVQPLTVARYNEQFF

clone size: many
D gene: TRBD1
J gene: TRBJ1-4
V gene: TRBV7-2
CDR3 DNA: TGTGCCAGCAGCTTGAGGGGTCAGGGGGCCCTTAATGAAAAACTGTTTTTT
CDR3 protein: CASSLRGQGALNEKLFF

clone size: few
D gene: .
J gene: TRBJ1-5
V gene: TRBV7-9
CDR3 DNA: TGTGCCAGCAGCTCCGGGATTCAGCCCCAGCATTTT
CDR3 protein: CASSSGIQPQHF